This T cell receptor beta chain comes out of a study of blood T cell repertoires in COVID-19. Overall study: The United States, Italy and Spain were the sources of the acute and convalescent COVID-19 samples.

V was shortened by 7 bases and J by 6 bases, with 6 bases between the two germline ends. CDR1 is MDHEN, CDR2 SYDVKM, per germline. There are 11 residues in the CDR3. In the original workflow: Reference gene primers were amplified, and this amplification served to estimate nucleated cell counts. Method: immunoSEQ multiplex PCR; TCRdb's copy keeps in-frame clones and lacks some. V, J and clone size derive from that table, while D and trimming were established from the DNA sequence. The table has roughly 410,000 clones, over 75% seen once; the top ten hold approximately 1.5%. The receptor's source is a woman aged 35 to 49 with COVID-19, enrolled during active disease. The chain uses TRBV28 and TRBJ2-2; no definite D call. Material: peripheral blood. DNA of the CDR3: TGTGCCAGCACCTCGGCCGGGGAGCTGTTTTTT. This encodes CASTSAGELFF.